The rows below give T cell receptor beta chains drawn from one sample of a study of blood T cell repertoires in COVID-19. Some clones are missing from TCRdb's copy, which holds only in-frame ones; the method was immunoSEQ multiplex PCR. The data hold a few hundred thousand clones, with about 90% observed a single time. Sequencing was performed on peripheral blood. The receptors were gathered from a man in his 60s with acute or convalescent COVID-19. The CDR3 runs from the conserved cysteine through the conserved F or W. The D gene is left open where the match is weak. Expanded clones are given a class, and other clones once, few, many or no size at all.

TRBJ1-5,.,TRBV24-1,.,TGTGCCACCAGTGAAGGGATTGGCCCGATGGGGAGTACGGTCCAGCCCCAGCATTTT,CATSEGIGPMGSTVQPQHF
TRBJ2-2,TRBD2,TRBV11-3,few,TGTGCCAGCAGCTTGTTCGGTCTTGGCGGGAGGGCCAACACCGGGGAGCTGTTTTTT,CASSLFGLGGRANTGELFF
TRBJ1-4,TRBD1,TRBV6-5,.,TGTGCCAGCAGTCCCGGCGGGACAGGGGGTGAAAAACTGTTTTTT,CASSPGGTGGEKLFF
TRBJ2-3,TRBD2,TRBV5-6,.,TGTGCCAGCAGCTTGGCCGTAGCGGGAGGATACACGGATACGCAGTATTTT,CASSLAVAGGYTDTQYF
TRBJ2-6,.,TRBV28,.,TGTGCCAGCAGCCCTTCGGGAGTCATAAGCTCTGGGGCCAACGTCCTGACTTTC,CASSPSGVISSGANVLTF
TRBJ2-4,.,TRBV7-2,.,TGTGCCAGCAGCTTAGTGGACAGAGGGGGAAACATTCAGTACTTC,CASSLVDRGGNIQYF
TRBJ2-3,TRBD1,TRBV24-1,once,TGTGCCACCAGTGAACCGACAGGGGGCAGAGCGGATACGCAGTATTTT,CATSEPTGGRADTQYF
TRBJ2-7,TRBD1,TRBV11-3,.,TGTGCCAGCAGCTTAGATCCTGTGACAGGGGGATACGAGCAGTACTTC,CASSLDPVTGGYEQYF
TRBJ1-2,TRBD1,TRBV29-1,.,TGCAGCGTCGGGAACATGGACAGGGTCGATGGCTACACCTTC,CSVGNMDRVDGYTF
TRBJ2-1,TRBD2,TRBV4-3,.,TGCGCCAGCAGCCCGGGACTAGCGGGAGGGAGAGCCAATGAGCAGTTCTTC,CASSPGLAGGRANEQFF
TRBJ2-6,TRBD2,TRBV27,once,TGTGCCAGCAGCCCGACTAGCGGGAGTGCTGGGGCCAACGTCCTGACTTTC,CASSPTSGSAGANVLTF
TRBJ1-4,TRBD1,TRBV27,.,TGTGCCAGCAGCCTTCGACCGGGACAGGGGAAACTGTTTTTT,CASSLRPGQGKLFF
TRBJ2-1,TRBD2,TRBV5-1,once,TGCGCCAGCAGCTCCCGACTAGCGGGCTCTTGGGACAATGAGCAGTTCTTC,CASSSRLAGSWDNEQFF
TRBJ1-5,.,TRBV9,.,TGTGCCAGCAGCGTAGATGGAGGGACCAATCAGCCCCAGCATTTT,CASSVDGGTNQPQHF
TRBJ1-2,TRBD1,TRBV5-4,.,TGTGCCAGCAGCCCGGGACAGGGGGCAGTTGGCTACACCTTC,CASSPGQGAVGYTF
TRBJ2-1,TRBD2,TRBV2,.,TGTGCCAGCAGCACCCGACTAGCGGGAGGAAATGAGCAGTTCTTC,CASSTRLAGGNEQFF
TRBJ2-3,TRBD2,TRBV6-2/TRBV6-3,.,TGTGCCAGCAGCGGACGACTAGCGGGAGTAGGTACAGATACGCAGTATTTT,CASSGRLAGVGTDTQYF
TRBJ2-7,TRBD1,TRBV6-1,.,TGTGCCAGCAGTGAAGCCGGGACAGGACCCTACGAGCAGTACTTC,CASSEAGTGPYEQYF
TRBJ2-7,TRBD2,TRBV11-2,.,TGTGCCAGCAGCTCGACTAGCGCAGCCTACGAGCAGTACTTC,CASSSTSAAYEQYF
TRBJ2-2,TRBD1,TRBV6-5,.,TGTGCCAGCAGTTACTTGGACAGGGACACCGGGGAGCTGTTTTTT,CASSYLDRDTGELFF
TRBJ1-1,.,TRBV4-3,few,TGCGCCAGCAGCCAAGTCCCGGTCACTGAAGCTTTCTTT,CASSQVPVTEAFF
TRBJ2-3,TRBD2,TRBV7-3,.,TGTGCCAGCAGCATTCAAGGGACTAGCGGGGCGACAGATACGCAGTATTTT,CASSIQGTSGATDTQYF
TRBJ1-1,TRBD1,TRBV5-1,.,TGCGCCAGCACTGTCGGACAGGGGAACACTGAAGCTTTCTTT,CASTVGQGNTEAFF
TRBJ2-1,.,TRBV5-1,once,TGCGCCAGCAGCTTGGAGGACAGTTACAATGAGCAGTTCTTC,CASSLEDSYNEQFF
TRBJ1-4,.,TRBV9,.,TGTGCCAGCAGCGTAGGGCAGGTGCCTAATGAAAAACTGTTTTTT,CASSVGQVPNEKLFF
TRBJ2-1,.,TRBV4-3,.,TGCGCCAGCAGCCTCAGACCCTCTCGGGTATCCTACAATGAGCAGTTCTTC,CASSLRPSRVSYNEQFF
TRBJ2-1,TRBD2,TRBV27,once,TGTGCCAGCAGTTTAAGGCGGGAGGGCCACAATGAGCAGTTCTTC,CASSLRREGHNEQFF
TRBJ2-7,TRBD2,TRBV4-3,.,TGCGCCAGCAGCCTAGCCGGGACTAGCGGGCATTCTGCCTACGAGCAGTACTTC,CASSLAGTSGHSAYEQYF
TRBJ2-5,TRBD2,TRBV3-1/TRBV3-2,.,TGTGCCAGCAGCCAAGTTCTAGCGGGAGGCCAAGAGACCCAGTACTTC,CASSQVLAGGQETQYF
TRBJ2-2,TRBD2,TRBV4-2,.,TGTGCCAGCAGCCAAGAAATCCTAGCGGGAGATCGAACCGGGGAGCTGTTTTTT,CASSQEILAGDRTGELFF
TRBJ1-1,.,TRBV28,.,TGTGCCAGCAGTTTAGTTTACAGCGGATGGACTGAAGCTTTCTTT,CASSLVYSGWTEAFF
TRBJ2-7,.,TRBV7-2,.,TGTGCCAGCAGCTTAGGGCAGGCTTCGTCTCCGTACGAGCAGTACTTC,CASSLGQASSPYEQYF
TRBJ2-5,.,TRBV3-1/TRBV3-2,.,TGTGCCAGCAGCCGTCCTAGCGGAGGGGGGACCCAGTACTTC,CASSRPSGGGTQYF
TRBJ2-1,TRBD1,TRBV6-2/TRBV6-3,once,TGTGCCAGCAGTTCCCTGGGACAGGGGACCCACAATGAGCAGTTCTTC,CASSSLGQGTHNEQFF
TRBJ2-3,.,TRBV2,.,TGTGCCAGCAGTACCTCTTCCGGTAGCACAGATACGCAGTATTTT,CASSTSSGSTDTQYF
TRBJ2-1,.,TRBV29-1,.,TGCAGCGTTGAAGAACGGAGGACCCCGGCGATCCAAAGGACTACCGCTTACAATGAGCAGTTCTTC,CSVEERRTPAIQRTTAYNEQFF
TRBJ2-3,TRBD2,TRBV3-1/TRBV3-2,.,TGTGCCAGCAGACGCGGGGGGGCCACAGATACGCAGTATTTT,CASRRGGATDTQYF
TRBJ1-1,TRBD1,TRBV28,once,TGTGCCAGCCTTCCGACAGGGGGCAACACTGAAGCTTTCTTT,CASLPTGGNTEAFF
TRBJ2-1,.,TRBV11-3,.,TGTGCCAGCAGCCCTAAGGGGAATTACAATGAGCAGTTCTTC,CASSPKGNYNEQFF
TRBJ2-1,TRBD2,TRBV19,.,TGTGCCAGTCATGGGACTAGCGGGAGGAATGAGCAGTTCTTC,CASHGTSGRNEQFF
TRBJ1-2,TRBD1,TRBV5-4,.,TGTGCCAGCAGCCTCGGACAGGGAACCGACTATGGCTACACCTTC,CASSLGQGTDYGYTF
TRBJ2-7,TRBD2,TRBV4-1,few,TGCGCCAGCAGCCAAGATACTAGCGGGATAACCTACGAGCAGTACTTC,CASSQDTSGITYEQYF
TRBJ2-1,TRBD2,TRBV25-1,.,TGTGCCAGCAGTCCCGGGAGGGTTTACAATGAGCAGTTCTTC,CASSPGRVYNEQFF
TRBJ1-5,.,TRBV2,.,TGTGCCAGCAGTGGAGACACGCGCAATCAGCCCCAGCATTTT,CASSGDTRNQPQHF
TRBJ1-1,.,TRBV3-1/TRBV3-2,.,TGTGCCAGCAGCCCGCTAGCTCTGAACACTGAAGCTTTCTTT,CASSPLALNTEAFF
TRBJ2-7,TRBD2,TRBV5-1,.,TGCGCCAGCAGCTCCGGGACTAGCGGGAGTTACGAGCAGTACTTC,CASSSGTSGSYEQYF